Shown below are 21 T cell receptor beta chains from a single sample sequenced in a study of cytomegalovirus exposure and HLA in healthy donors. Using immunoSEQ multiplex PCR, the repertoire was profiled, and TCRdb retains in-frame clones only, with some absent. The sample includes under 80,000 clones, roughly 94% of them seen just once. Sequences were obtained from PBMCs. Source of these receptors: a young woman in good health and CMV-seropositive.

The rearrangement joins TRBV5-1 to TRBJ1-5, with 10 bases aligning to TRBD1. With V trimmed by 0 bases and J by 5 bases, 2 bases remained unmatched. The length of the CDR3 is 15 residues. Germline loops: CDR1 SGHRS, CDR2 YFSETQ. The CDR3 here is CASSLEGTGDQPQHF. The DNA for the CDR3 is TGCGCCAGCAGCTTGGAGGGGACAGGGGATCAGCCCCAGCATTTT.

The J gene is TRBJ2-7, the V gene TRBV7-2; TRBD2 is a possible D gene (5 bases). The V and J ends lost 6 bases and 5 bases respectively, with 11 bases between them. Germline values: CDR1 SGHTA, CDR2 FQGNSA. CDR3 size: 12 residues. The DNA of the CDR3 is TGTGCCAGCAGTTACGAGGGCGACGAGCAGTACTTC. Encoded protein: CASSYEGDEQYF. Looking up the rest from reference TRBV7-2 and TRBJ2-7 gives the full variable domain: GAGVSQSPSNKVTEKGKDVELRCDPISGHTALYWYRQSLGQGLEFLIYFQGNSAPDKSGLPSDRFSAERTGGSVSTLTIQRTQQEDSAVYLCASSYEGDEQYFGPGTRLTVT.

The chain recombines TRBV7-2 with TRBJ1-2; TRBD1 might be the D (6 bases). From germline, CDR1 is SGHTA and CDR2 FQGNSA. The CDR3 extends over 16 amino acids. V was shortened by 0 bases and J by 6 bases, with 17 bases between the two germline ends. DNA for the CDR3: TGTGCCAGCAGCTTAGCGTGGGCACAGGGTGAGGATGGCTACACCTTC. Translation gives CASSLAWAQGEDGYTF.

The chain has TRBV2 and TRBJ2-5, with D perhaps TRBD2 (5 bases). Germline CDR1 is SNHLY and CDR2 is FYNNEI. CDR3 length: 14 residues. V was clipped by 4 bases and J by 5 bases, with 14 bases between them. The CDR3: CASSVRVRIETQYF. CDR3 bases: TGTGCCAGCAGTGTGCGGGTACGGATTGAGACCCAGTACTTC.

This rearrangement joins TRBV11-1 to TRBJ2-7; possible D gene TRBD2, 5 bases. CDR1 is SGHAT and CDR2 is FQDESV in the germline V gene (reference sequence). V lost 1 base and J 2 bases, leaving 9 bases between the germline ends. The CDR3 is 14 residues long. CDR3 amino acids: CASSLGGLAYEQYF. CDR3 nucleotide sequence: TGTGCCAGCAGCTTAGGAGGGTTAGCCTACGAGCAGTACTTC.

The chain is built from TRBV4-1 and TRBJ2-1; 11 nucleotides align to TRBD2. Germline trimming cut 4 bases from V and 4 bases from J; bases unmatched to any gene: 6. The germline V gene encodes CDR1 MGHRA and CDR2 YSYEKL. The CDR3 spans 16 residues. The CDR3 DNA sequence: TGCGCCAGCAGCCTTTTAGCGGGAGGGACTTACAATGAGCAGTTCTTC. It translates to CASSLLAGGTYNEQFF.

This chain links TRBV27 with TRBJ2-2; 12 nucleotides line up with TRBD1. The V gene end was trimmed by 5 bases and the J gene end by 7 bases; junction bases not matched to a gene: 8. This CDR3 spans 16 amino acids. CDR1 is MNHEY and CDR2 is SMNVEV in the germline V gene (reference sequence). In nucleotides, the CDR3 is TGTGCCAGCAGTCCAGGGACAGGGGGCTGGGGCGGGGAGCTGTTTTTT. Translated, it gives CASSPGTGGWGGELFF.

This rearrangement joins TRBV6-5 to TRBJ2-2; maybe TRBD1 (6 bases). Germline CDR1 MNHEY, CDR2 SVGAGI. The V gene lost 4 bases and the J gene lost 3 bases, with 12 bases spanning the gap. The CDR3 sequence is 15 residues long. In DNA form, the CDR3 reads TGTGCCAGCAGTTCGGCAGGGGAAGACACCGGGGAGCTGTTTTTT. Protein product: CASSSAGEDTGELFF.

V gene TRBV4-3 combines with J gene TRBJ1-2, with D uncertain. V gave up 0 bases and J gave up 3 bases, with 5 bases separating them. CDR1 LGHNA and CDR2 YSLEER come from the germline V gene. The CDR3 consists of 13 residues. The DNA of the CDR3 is TGCGCCAGCAGCCAAGATGTAGACTATGGCTACACCTTC. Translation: CASSQDVDYGYTF.

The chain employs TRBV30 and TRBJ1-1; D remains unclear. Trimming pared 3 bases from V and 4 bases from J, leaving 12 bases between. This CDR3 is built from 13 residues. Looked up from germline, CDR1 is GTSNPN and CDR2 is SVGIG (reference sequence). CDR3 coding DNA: TGTGCCTGGAGGGGGAGGAGTTTCACTGAAGCTTTCTTT. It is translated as CAWRGRSFTEAFF.

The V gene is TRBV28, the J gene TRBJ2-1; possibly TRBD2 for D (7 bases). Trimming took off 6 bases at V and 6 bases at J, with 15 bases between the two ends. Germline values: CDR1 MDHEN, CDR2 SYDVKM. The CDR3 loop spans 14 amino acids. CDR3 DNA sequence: TGTGCCAGCAGCATGGCGGGGGCGAGCAATGAGCAGTTCTTC. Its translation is CASSMAGASNEQFF.

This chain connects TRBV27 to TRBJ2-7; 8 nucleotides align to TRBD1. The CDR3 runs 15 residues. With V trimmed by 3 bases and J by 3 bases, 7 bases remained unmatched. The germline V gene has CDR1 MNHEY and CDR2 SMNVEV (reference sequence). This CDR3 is CASSFSGTGGYEQYF. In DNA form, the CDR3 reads TGTGCCAGCAGTTTCTCCGGGACAGGAGGCTACGAGCAGTACTTC.

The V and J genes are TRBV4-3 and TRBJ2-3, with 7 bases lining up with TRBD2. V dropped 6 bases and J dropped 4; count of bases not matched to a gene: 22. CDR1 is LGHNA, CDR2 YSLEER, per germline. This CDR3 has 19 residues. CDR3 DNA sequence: TGCGCCAGCAGACTCAAACTTCACGGGGCAGCGGGGTTATCAGATACGCAGTATTTT. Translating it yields CASRLKLHGAAGLSDTQYF.

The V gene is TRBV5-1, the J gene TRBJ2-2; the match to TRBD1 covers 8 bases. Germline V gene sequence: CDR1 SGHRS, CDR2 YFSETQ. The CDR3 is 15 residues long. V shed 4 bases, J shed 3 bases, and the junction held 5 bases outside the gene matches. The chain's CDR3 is CASSLTGVDTGELFF. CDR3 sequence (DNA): TGCGCCAGCAGCCTGACAGGGGTCGACACCGGGGAGCTGTTTTTT.

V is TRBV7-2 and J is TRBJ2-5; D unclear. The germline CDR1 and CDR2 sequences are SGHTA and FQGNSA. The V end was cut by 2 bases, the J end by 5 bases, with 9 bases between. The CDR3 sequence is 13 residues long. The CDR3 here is CASSLPPRETQYF. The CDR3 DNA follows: TGTGCCAGCAGCTTACCCCCGCGTGAGACCCAGTACTTC. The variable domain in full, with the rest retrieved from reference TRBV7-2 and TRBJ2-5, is GAGVSQSPSNKVTEKGKDVELRCDPISGHTALYWYRQSLGQGLEFLIYFQGNSAPDKSGLPSDRFSAERTGGSVSTLTIQRTQQEDSAVYLCASSLPPRETQYFGPGTRLLVL.

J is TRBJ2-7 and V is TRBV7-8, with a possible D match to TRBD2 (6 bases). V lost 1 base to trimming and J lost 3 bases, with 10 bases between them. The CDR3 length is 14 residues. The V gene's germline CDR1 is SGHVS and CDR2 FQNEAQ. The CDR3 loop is CASSLDGGLYEQYF. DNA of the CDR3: TGTGCCAGCAGCTTAGATGGGGGACTCTACGAGCAGTACTTC.

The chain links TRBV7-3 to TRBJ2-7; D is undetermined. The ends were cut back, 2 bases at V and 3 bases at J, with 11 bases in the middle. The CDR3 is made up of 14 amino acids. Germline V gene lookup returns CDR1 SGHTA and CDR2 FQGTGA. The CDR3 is CASSLSPQNYEQYF. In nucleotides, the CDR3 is TGTGCCAGCAGCTTATCCCCACAGAACTACGAGCAGTACTTC.

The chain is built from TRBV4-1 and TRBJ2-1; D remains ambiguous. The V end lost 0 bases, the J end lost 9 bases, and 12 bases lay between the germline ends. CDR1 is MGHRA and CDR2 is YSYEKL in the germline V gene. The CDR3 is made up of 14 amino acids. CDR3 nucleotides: TGCGCCAGCAGCCAAGATTCGTCGCGGTTTGAGCAGTTCTTC. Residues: CASSQDSSRFEQFF.

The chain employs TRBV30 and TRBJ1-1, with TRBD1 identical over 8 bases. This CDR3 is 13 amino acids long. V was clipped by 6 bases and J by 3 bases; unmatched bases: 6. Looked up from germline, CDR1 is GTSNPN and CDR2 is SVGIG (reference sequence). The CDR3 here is CACRTGKDTEAFF. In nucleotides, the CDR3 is TGTGCCTGCCGGACAGGGAAAGACACTGAAGCTTTCTTT. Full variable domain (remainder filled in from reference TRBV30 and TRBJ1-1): SQTIHQWPATLVQPVGSPLSLECTVEGTSNPNLYWYRQAAGRGLQLLFYSVGIGQISSEVPQNLSASRPQDRQFILSSKKLLLSDSGFYLCACRTGKDTEAFFGQGTRLTVV.

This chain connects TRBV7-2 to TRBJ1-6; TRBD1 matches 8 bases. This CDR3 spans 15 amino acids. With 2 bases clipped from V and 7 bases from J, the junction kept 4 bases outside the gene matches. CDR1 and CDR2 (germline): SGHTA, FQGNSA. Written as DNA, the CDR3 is TGTGCCAGCAGCTTACAGGGGGCGGTGAATTCACCCCTCCACTTT. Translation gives CASSLQGAVNSPLHF. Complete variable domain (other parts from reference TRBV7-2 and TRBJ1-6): GAGVSQSPSNKVTEKGKDVELRCDPISGHTALYWYRQSLGQGLEFLIYFQGNSAPDKSGLPSDRFSAERTGGSVSTLTIQRTQQEDSAVYLCASSLQGAVNSPLHFGNGTRLTVT.

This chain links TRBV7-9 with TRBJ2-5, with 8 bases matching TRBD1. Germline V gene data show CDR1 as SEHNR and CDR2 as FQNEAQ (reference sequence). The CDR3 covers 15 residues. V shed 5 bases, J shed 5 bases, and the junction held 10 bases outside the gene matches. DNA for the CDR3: TGTGCCAGCAGCATCGGACAGGGACGGTTGGAGACCCAGTACTTC. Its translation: CASSIGQGRLETQYF.